This TCR beta chain appears in the sequencing data of a study of blood T cell repertoires in COVID-19. The method was immunoSEQ multiplex PCR; TCRdb's version includes in-frame clones alone and lacks a portion of them. The sample yields about 170,000 clones, approximately 84% seen once. The sequenced sample consisted of peripheral blood. The clonotype comes from a woman older than 75 with COVID-19, enrolled during active disease.

DNA for the CDR3: TGCGCCAGCAGCTTGCTCCCGGGATCCTACAATGAGCAGTTCTTC. It yields the protein CASSLLPGSYNEQFF. The rearrangement uses TRBV5-1 and TRBJ2-1, with D possibly matching TRBD2 (5 bases). CDR3 length: 15 amino acids. V was shortened by 1 base and J by 1 base, with 9 bases between the two germline ends. CDR1 and CDR2 (germline): SGHRS, YFSETQ.